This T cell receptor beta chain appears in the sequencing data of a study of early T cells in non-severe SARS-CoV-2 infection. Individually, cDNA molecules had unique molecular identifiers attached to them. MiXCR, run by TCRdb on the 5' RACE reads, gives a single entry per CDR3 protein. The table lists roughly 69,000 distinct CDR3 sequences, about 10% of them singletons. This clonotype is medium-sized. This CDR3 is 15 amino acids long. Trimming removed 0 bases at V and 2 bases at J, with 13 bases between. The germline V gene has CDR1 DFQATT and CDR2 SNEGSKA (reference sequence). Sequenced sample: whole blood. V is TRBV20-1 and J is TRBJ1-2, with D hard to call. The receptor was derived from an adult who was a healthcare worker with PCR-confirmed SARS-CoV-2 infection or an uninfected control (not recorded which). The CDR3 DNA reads TGCAGTGCTAGAGACCGAGAGGAGGCGAACTATGGCTACACCTTC. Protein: CSARDREEANYGYTF.